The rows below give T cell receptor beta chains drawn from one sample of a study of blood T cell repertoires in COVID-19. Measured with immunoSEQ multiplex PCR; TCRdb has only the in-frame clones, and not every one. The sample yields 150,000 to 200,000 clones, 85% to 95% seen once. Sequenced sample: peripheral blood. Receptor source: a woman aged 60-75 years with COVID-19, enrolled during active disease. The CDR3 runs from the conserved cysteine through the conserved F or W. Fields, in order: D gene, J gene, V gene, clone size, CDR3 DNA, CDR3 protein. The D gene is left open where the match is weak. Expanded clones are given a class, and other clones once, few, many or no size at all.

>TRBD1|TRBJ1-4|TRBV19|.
TGTGCCAGTAGTCCTCCGGGACAGTCTAATGAAAAACTGTTTTTT
CASSPPGQSNEKLFF
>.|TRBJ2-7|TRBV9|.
TGTGCCAGCAGCGGCGTCTACGAGCAGTACTTC
CASSGVYEQYF
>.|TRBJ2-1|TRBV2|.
TGTGCCAGCCCTCGCGGGGCACTCCTTGAGCAGTTCTTC
CASPRGALLEQFF
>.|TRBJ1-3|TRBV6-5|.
TGTGCCAGCAGACCTACTCACAGTCGGGGAAACACCATATATTTT
CASRPTHSRGNTIYF
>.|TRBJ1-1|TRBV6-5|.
TGTGCCAGCAGTTCGACAGAGAACACTGAAGCTTTCTTT
CASSSTENTEAFF
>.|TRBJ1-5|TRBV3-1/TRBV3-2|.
TGTGCCAGCAGCCAAGATTCTAGGAGGAATCAGCCCCAGCATTTT
CASSQDSRRNQPQHF
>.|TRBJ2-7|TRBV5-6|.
TGTGCCAGCAGCTTGACTGACACTTCCTACGAGCAGTACTTC
CASSLTDTSYEQYF
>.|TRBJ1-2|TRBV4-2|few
TGTGCCAGCAGCCAAGATCCGGGTCGCTATGGCTACACCTTC
CASSQDPGRYGYTF
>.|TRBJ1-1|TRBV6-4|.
TGTGCCAGCAGCCAAACCAGGGAAGGGAACACTGAAGCTTTCTTT
CASSQTREGNTEAFF
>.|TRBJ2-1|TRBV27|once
TGTGCCAGCAGTTTGCGCCACCGGTCGAGGGGGGGGCCTTCAAATGAGCAGTTCTTC
CASSLRHRSRGGPSNEQFF
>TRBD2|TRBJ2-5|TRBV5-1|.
TGCGCCAGCAGCTGGACTAGCGGGGGGAGCGAGACCCAGTACTTC
CASSWTSGGSETQYF
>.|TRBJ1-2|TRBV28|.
TGTGCCAGCAGTTACAATTGGGGCTACACCTTC
CASSYNWGYTF
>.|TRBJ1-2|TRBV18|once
TGTGCCAGCTCACCACCCCGGGTCCGGTATGGCTACACCTTC
CASSPPRVRYGYTF
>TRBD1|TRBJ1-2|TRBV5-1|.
TGCGCCAGCAGCACGGGACAGGGGGAGTACACCTTC
CASSTGQGEYTF
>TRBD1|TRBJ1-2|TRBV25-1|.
TGTGCCAGCAGTGACGAGGGGGCGCGAGGCTACACCTTC
CASSDEGARGYTF
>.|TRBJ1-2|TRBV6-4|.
TGTGCCAGCAGTGTAGGACAGTCATTTGGCTACACCTTC
CASSVGQSFGYTF
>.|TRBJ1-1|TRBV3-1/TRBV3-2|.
TGTGCCAGCAGCCAAGATCGGGTCGGGACTGAAGCTTTCTTT
CASSQDRVGTEAFF
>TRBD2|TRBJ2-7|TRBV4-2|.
TGTGCCAGCAGCCCAAGGGCTAGCGGGGGGGCGAGAGAGCAGTACTTC
CASSPRASGGAREQYF
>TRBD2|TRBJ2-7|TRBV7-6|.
TGTGCCAGCAGCTCTCTAGCGGGGCCTGCCTACGAGCAGTACTTC
CASSSLAGPAYEQYF
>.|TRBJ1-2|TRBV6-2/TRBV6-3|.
TGTGCCAGCAGTTACTCGAGGAATTCTGGCTACACCTTC
CASSYSRNSGYTF
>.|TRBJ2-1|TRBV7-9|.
TGTGCCAGCAGCGCCACCGGGTCCTTCAATGAGCAGTTCTTC
CASSATGSFNEQFF
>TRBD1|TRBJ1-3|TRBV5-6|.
TGTGCCAGCAGCGGGGACAGGGGGTTTTCTGGAAACACCATATATTTT
CASSGDRGFSGNTIYF
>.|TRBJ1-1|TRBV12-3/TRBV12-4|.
TGTGCCAGCAGTCCCCACATCAACACTGAAGCTTTCTTT
CASSPHINTEAFF
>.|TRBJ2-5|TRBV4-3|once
TGCGCCAGCAGCCAAAACCATGGGGGGTTCCAAGAGACCCAGTACTTC
CASSQNHGGFQETQYF
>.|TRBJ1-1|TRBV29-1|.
TGCAGCGTTGGGGTCCAGGGAAAGAACACTGAAGCTTTCTTT
CSVGVQGKNTEAFF
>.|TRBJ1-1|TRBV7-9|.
TGTGCCAGCAGCTTAGACATGAACACTGAAGCTTTCTTT
CASSLDMNTEAFF
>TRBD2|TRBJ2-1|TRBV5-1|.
TGCGCCAGCAGCTTCCTAGCGGGGGCCTCCTACAATGAGCAGTTCTTC
CASSFLAGASYNEQFF
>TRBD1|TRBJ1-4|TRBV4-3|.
TGCGCCAGCAGCCAAGATCCGACAGGGAGGTCAGGCCTTAATGAAAAACTGTTTTTT
CASSQDPTGRSGLNEKLFF
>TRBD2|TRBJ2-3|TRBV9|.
TGTGCCAGCAGCGAGAAGCGGGGGGTGGGAGATACGCAGTATTTT
CASSEKRGVGDTQYF
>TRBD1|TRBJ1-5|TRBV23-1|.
TGCGCCAGCAGTCAGACCCCCCGGGACAGGGGTTCGAGCAATCAGCCCCAGCATTTT
CASSQTPRDRGSSNQPQHF
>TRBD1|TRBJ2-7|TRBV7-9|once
TGTGCCAGCAGCTTAGGACAGGGGGCTCCCTACGAGCAGTACTTC
CASSLGQGAPYEQYF
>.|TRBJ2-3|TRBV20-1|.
TGCAGTGCTAGTAAGTTTGTGGCGGCAGATACGCAGTATTTT
CSASKFVAADTQYF
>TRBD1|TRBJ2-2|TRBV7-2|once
TGTGCCAGCAGCGGACAGGGGACCGGGGAGCTGTTTTTT
CASSGQGTGELFF
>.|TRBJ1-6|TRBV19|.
TGTGCCAGTAGGCCGAATGCCGGAGTCTATAATTCACCCCTCCACTTT
CASRPNAGVYNSPLHF
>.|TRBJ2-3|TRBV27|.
TGTGCCAGCAGTTTGATCCCTAGACCTAGCACAGATACGCAGTATTTT
CASSLIPRPSTDTQYF
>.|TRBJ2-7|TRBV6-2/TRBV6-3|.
TGTGCCAGCAGTTTCGGGTACGAGCAGTACTTC
CASSFGYEQYF
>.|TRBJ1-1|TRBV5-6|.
TGTGCCAGCAGCTTGGTCCCCGGGATGAACACTGAAGCTTTCTTT
CASSLVPGMNTEAFF
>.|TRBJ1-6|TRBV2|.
TGTGCCAGCGGACAGACGAGCTCCTATAATTCACCCCTCCACTTT
CASGQTSSYNSPLHF
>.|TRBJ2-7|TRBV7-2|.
TGTGCCAGCAGCTTAGTCGTGGGGCAGTCCTACGAGCAGTACTTC
CASSLVVGQSYEQYF
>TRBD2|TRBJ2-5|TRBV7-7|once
TGTGCTAGCAGCTTAAAAGTAGCGGGACTAGCGGGGGGAGAGACCCAGTACTTC
CASSLKVAGLAGGETQYF
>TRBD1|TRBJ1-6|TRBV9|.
TGTGCCAGCAGCGTAGCAGGGGGGAGGAATTCACCCCTCCACTTT
CASSVAGGRNSPLHF
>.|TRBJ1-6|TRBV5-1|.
TGCGCCAGCAGCTTGGTTCCGGACAGAAATTCACCCCTCCACTTT
CASSLVPDRNSPLHF
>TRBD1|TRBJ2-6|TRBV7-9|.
TGTGCCAGCAGCTGGGACAGAAGAAGCTCTGGGGCCAACGTCCTGACTTTC
CASSWDRRSSGANVLTF
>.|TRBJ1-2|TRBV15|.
TGTGCCACCAGCAGAGATCGTTCAGGGGACTATGGCTACACCTTC
CATSRDRSGDYGYTF